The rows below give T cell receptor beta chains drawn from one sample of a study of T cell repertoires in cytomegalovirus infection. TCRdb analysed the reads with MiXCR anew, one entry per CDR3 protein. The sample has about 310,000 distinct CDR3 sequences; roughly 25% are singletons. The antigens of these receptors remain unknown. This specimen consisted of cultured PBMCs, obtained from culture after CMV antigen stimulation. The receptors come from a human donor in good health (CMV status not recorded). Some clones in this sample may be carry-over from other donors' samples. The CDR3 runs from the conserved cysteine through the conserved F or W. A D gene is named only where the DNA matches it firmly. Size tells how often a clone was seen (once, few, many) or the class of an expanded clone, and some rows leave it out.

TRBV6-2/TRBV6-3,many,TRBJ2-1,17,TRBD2,TGTGCCAGCAGTTACTTGCTAGCGGGAGTATTTTACAATGAGCAGTTCTTC,CASSYLLAGVFYNEQFF
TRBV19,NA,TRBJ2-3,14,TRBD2,TGTGCCAGTAGGGGCGGGAGAGGAACAGATACGCAGTATTTT,CASRGGRGTDTQYF
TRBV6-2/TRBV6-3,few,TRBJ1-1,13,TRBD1,TGTGCCAGCAGTCCTGGGACAGGCACTGAAGCTTTCTTT,CASSPGTGTEAFF
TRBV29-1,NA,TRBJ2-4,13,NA,TGCAGCGTCCTAGGTAGTGCCAAAAACATTCAGTACTTC,CSVLGSAKNIQYF
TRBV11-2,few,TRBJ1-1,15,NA,TGTGCCAGCAGCTTAGGCGATCGGGGGGCCGCTGAAGCTTTCTTT,CASSLGDRGAAEAFF
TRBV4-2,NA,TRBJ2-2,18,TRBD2,TGTGCCAGCAGCCAAGGCCCGAGACTAGCGGGAGCGGTCGGGGAGCTGTTTTTT,CASSQGPRLAGAVGELFF
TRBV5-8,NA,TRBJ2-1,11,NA,TGTGCCAGCAGCTTGGAGTTCTGGCAGTTCTTC,CASSLEFWQFF
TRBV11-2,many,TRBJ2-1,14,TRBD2,TGTGCCAGCAGATTAGCGGGACGCAATAGTGAGCAGTTCTTC,CASRLAGRNSEQFF
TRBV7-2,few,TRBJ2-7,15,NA,TGTGCCAGCAGCTTAGCGGGTCGGACAGCCTACGAGCAGTACTTC,CASSLAGRTAYEQYF
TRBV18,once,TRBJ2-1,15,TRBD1,TGTGCCAGCTCACCAGACAGGGAAACCGCCAATGAGCAGTTCTTC,CASSPDRETANEQFF
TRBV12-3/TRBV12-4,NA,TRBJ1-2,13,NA,TGTGCCAGCAGTTTACTGACGTCTGGCGGCTACACCTTC,CASSLLTSGGYTF
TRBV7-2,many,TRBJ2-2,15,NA,TGTGCCAGCAGCTTTGACAGGAGAAGTACCGGGGAGCTGTTTTTT,CASSFDRRSTGELFF
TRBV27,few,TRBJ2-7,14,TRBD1,TGTGCCAGCAGTTCGGACAGGGGGCATTACGAGCAGTACTTC,CASSSDRGHYEQYF
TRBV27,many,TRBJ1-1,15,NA,TGTGCCAGCAGTTCAGGACGTGCGGTGAACACTGAAGCTTTCTTT,CASSSGRAVNTEAFF
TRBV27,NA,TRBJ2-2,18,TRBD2,TGTGCCAGCAGTCCGACTAGCGGGAGCGACGTCGTCACCGGGGAGCTGTTTTTT,CASSPTSGSDVVTGELFF
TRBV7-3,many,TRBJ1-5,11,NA,TGTGCCAGCAGCCAGAATCAGCCCCAGCATTTT,CASSQNQPQHF